These T cell receptor beta chains were read from a single sample in a study of T cells in Graves' hyperthyroidism and ophthalmopathy. TCRdb used MiXCR to reprocess the multiplex PCR reads, holding one entry per CDR3 protein. The sample has fewer than 500,000 distinct CDR3 sequences, roughly 13% seen once. The specimen sequenced was blood. The receptor source for this set is a man aged 25-45 years with Graves' hyperthyroidism that later progressed to Graves' ophthalmopathy. CDR3s leave out the opening cysteine and the closing phenylalanine or tryptophan. A clone size is listed for some rows: how often the clone was seen (once, few, many), or a class if it is expanded.

V: TRBV6-1; size: many; CDR3: ASNLEIDNEQF
V: TRBV14; size: many; CDR3: ASSQDRATEAF
V: TRBV4-1; size: many; CDR3: ASSQENGGELF
V: TRBV6-1; size: many; CDR3: ASSPDSTEAF
V: TRBV6-9; size: -; CDR3: ASSSTDQTPLH
V: TRBV3-1; size: -; CDR3: ASSHTGGGETQY
V: TRBV28; size: many; CDR3: ASSFRLYNEQF
V: TRBV15; size: -; CDR3: ATSREPGQPTGELF
V: TRBV12-3/TRBV12-4; size: many; CDR3: ASSLHRGNQPQH
V: TRBV28; size: -; CDR3: ASSPSSGQEGYDYT